This T cell receptor beta chain comes out of a study of T cells expressing NK-cell markers. Study-wide context: With respect to HCMV, seven of the eight sequenced donors were seropositive, and one was seronegative. Study findings and constraints: Of CD8+ T cells, about 1.0-8% belonged to dominant NKG2C+ clonotypes in roughly 6 donors.

UMIs accompanied the 5'RACE template switching by which TCR beta cDNA was made. TCRdb reprocessed the 5' RACE reads and reports one entry per CDR3 protein, with no DNA. This listing includes 550,000 or so distinct CDR3 sequences. CDR1 is KGHDR, CDR2 SFDVKD, per germline. The CDR3 is 16 amino acids. Notes on this clonotype: Its antigen is as yet unknown.

The sequencing sample was made of blood T cells: a sorted CD56 or NKG2C T cell subset, CD4+ or CD8+ T cells, or bulk PBMC T cells (not recorded which). This sequence joins TRBV24-1 and TRBJ2-4; TCRdb returns TRBD1, unconfirmable since there is no DNA. The clonotype originates from a man between 18 and 29 years old in good health. CDR3 sequence: CATSDVGQGPKNIQYF.